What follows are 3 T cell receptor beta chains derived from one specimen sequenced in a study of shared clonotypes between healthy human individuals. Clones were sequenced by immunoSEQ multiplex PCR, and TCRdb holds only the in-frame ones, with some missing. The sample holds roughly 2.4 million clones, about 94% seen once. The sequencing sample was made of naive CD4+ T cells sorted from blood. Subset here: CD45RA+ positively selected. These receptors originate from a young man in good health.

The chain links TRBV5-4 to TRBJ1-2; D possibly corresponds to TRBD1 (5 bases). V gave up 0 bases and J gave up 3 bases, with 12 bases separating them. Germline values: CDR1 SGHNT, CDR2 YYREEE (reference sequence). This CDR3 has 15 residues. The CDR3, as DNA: TGTGCCAGCAGCTTGGACGGGGGAATCGACTATGGCTACACCTTC. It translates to CASSLDGGIDYGYTF.

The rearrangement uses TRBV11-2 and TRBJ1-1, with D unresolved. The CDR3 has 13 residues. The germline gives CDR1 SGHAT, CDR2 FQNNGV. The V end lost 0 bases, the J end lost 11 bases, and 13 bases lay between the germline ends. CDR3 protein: CASSLDTFFGAFF. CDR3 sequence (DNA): TGTGCCAGCAGCTTAGATACTTTCTTCGGTGCTTTCTTT. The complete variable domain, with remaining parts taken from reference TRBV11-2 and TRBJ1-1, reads EAGVAQSPRYKIIEKRQSVAFWCNPISGHATLYWYQQILGQGPKLLIQFQNNGVVDDSQLPKDRFSAERLKGVDSTLKIQPAKLEDSAVYLCASSLDTFFGAFFGQGTRLTVV.

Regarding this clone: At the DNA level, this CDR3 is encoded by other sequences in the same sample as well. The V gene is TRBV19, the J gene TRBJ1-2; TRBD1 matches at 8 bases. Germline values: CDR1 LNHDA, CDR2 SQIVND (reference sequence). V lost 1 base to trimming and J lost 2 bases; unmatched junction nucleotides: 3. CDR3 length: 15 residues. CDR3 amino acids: CASSIGGQGNYGYTF. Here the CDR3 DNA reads TGTGCCAGTAGTATAGGCGGACAGGGAAACTATGGCTACACCTTC.